This T cell receptor beta chain was sequenced in a study of blood T cell repertoires in COVID-19. On the study more broadly: PBMCs, B-cell-depleted T cells, or T cells provided the cDNA or gDNA that made up the material.

Measured with immunoSEQ multiplex PCR; TCRdb has only the in-frame clones, and not every one. The sample includes about 94,000 clones, under 90% of them seen just once. The V gene lost 6 bases and the J gene lost 0 bases, with 6 bases spanning the gap. Germline-derived CDR1 and CDR2 are MDHEN and SYDVKM. This CDR3 is built from 13 residues. The chain carries TRBV28 and TRBJ1-5; maybe TRBD1 (6 bases). This clonotype originated in a human donor in a cohort sampled during active COVID-19. The sequencing input was peripheral blood. The chain's CDR3 is CASRTGSNQPQHF. The CDR3 DNA reads as TGTGCCAGCAGGACAGGTAGCAATCAGCCCCAGCATTTT.